A few counts support the clone carrying this TCR beta chain. The antigen is undetermined. Unstimulated regulatory T cells (CD4+CD25+CD127-), CD4+CD25- non-regulatory cells, CD4 and CD8 cells were FACS-sorted from thawed PBMCs. Generated by immunoSEQ multiplex PCR, the TCRdb table keeps only in-frame clones and is missing some. This table holds roughly 66,000 clones, more than 90% found once. This sample was taken from a study of Tregs in tolerant kidney transplant recipients. In the study overall: Recipients received nonmyeloablative bone marrow transplants from related graft donors, with transient mixed chimerism. Findings and caveats of the study: Donor-specific Treg expansion exceeded global Treg expansion in tolerant patients, suggesting antigen drive.

The germline V gene has CDR1 MNHEY and CDR2 SMNVEV (reference sequence). With 6 bases clipped from V and 3 bases from J, the junction kept 7 bases outside the gene matches. The CDR3 spans 15 residues. Sequencing used CD8+ T cells from blood, obtained before the transplant. The genes are TRBV27 and TRBJ2-1; TRBD2 matches at 8 bases. The sequence was obtained from a human donor who received a combined kidney and bone marrow transplant. CDR3 nucleotide sequence: TGTGCCAGCAGATCTCCGGGAGGGAACTACAATGAGCAGTTCTTC. Protein product: CASRSPGGNYNEQFF.